The 3 T cell receptor beta chains below were found in one sample sequenced in a study of a mutant IDH1 vaccine in newly diagnosed glioma. Profiled with immunoSEQ multiplex PCR; TCRdb holds only in-frame clones, not every one. Among some 23,000 clones listed, less than 85% were seen once. No cognate antigen is known for these TCRs. As to time point: week 11, during vaccination. It was 300 ug of mutant IDH1 20-mer peptide that made up each vaccine dose, given with topical imiquimod. This sample comprised peripheral blood mononuclear cells (PBMCs), obtained from a glioma patient whose treatment included an IDH1 peptide vaccine. The receptors come from a young man with glioma. Some clones in this sample may be carry-over from other donors' samples.

The table lists this clone with a few counts. DNA of the CDR3: TGCAGTGTAGGGGACGGCTATGGCTACACCTTC. Encoded protein: CSVGDGYGYTF. The rearrangement links TRBV20-1 to TRBJ1-2, with D maybe TRBD1 (5 bases). Trimming removed 7 bases from V and 4 bases from J, with 10 bases in between. Per the germline V gene, CDR1 is DFQATT and CDR2 is SNEGSKA (reference sequence). The CDR3 has 11 residues.

The chain uses TRBV7-2 and TRBJ1-5; a weak D match, TRBD1 (5 bases). CDR3 length equals 15 residues. Germline V gives CDR1 SGHTA, CDR2 FQGNSA. Deletions cut 3 bases from V and 2 bases from J, with 11 bases between. The CDR3 spells CASSFLTGGNQPQHF. The CDR3 DNA follows: TGTGCCAGCAGCTTTTTAACGGGGGGCAATCAGCCCCAGCATTTT.

The chain has TRBV19 and TRBJ2-1; TRBD1 agrees at 7 bases. CDR1 is LNHDA and CDR2 is SQIVND in the germline V gene (reference sequence). The length of the CDR3 is 16 residues. After removal of 6 bases from V and 2 bases from J, the junction contained 10 bases not matched to a gene. CDR3 residues: CASRKAGTAPYNEQFF. The CDR3, as DNA: TGTGCCAGTAGAAAGGCCGGGACAGCCCCCTACAATGAGCAGTTCTTC.